Presented here are 12 T cell receptor beta chains from one specimen sequenced in a study of regulatory T cells in long-lasting Graves disease (dated by TCRdb to the early 2020s). According to the study, the label for this sample's time point signals: persistent/refractory GD, antithyroid drugs over 5 years with positive TRAb. For both TCR sequencing and RNA sequencing, RNA was extracted from PBMCs in TRIzol. The method was multiplex PCR. Instrument on record: Illumina HiSeq 4000. CDR3 regions were amplified by Arm-PCR with iRepertoire HTBI primers to construct TCR beta libraries. TCRdb's own reprocessing of the public reads used fastp at Q25 and MiXCR and kept productive beta chains. Under each unique CDR3 protein, matching rows form one entry showing the most common genes and DNA. Here the sample has 420,000 or so distinct CDR3 sequences; around 22% occur a single time. In total, the top ten clones hold about 27% of the sample.

This material consisted of peripheral blood mononuclear cells (PBMCs), taken when the disease was refractory, from a patient treated with antithyroid drugs. All receptors derive from a female donor with Graves disease.

This clonotype was seen ten or more times. This chain connects TRBV6-9 to TRBJ2-1, with no clear D. The CDR3 is made up of 14 amino acids. The V gene's germline CDR1 is MNHGY and CDR2 SVAAGI. V was cut by 3 bases and J by 4 bases, with 10 bases left in between. DNA of the CDR3: TGTGCCAGCAGTTACTCGAAGCGTTACAATGAGCAGTTCTTC. Translated, it gives CASSYSKRYNEQFF.

The chain is built from TRBV6-1 and TRBJ1-2; no firm D call. The CDR3 consists of 15 residues. Trimming cost V 5 bases and J 6 bases, with 19 bases left between them. CDR1 and CDR2 (germline): MNHNS, SASEGT. CDR3 coding DNA: TGTGCCAGCAGTCCCACCTGGGCGGCCCTGGATGGCTACACCTTC. Translated: CASSPTWAALDGYTF.

The chain links TRBV3-1 to TRBJ2-2; no clear D. From germline, CDR1 is LGHDT and CDR2 YNNKEL (reference sequence). Trimming stripped 3 bases from V and 2 bases from J, with 7 bases between. The CDR3 runs 14 residues. CDR3 residues: CASSQEINTGELFF. DNA for the CDR3: TGTGCCAGCAGCCAGGAGATAAACACCGGGGAGCTGTTTTTT.

This rearrangement joins TRBV4-3 to TRBJ2-7; no reliable D call. Trimming shortened V by 0 bases and J by 1 base, and 19 bases separated the two germline ends. Germline values: CDR1 LGHNA, CDR2 YSLEER. This CDR3 has 18 amino acids. DNA of the CDR3: TGCGCCAGCAGCCAAGACGCGGTAGTGGCAGTTAATTCCTACGAGCAGTACTTC. It codes for CASSQDAVVAVNSYEQYF.

This clonotype was picked up many times. This chain links TRBV30 with TRBJ1-2, with D hard to call. CDR1 is GTSNPN, CDR2 SVGIG, per germline (reference sequence). This CDR3 has 10 residues. Trimming shortened V by 1 base and J by 8 bases, and 5 bases separated the two germline ends. The CDR3 sequence: CAWSAAGYTF. The CDR3 coding sequence is TGTGCCTGGAGTGCGGCAGGCTACACCTTC.

In this sample, this clonotype turned up many times. The chain joins TRBV7-2 to TRBJ1-2; TRBD1 aligns across 10 bases. Germline CDR1 is SGHTA and CDR2 is FQGNSA. The V and J ends lost 5 bases and 0 bases, in that order; junction bases with no gene match: 3. This CDR3 is built from 15 residues. Here the CDR3 DNA reads TGTGCCAGCAGCCGGGACAGGGGAGCTAACTATGGCTACACCTTC. Its protein product is CASSRDRGANYGYTF.

This clonotype appeared a few times. CDR3 amino acids: CASSWGKSRNEQYF. Here the CDR3 DNA reads TGTGCCAGCAGCTGGGGGAAAAGCCGGAACGAGCAGTACTTC. The chain couples TRBV11-2 to TRBJ2-5; D could derive from TRBD1 or TRBD2 (5 bases each). The J call may be incorrect, as the DNA end agrees better with TRBJ2-7. The germline V gene has CDR1 SGHAT and CDR2 FQNNGV. This CDR3 has 14 amino acids.

V and J are TRBV20-1 and TRBJ2-5, with 12 nucleotides matching TRBD2. The length of the CDR3 is 13 residues. Germline CDR1 reads DFQATT; CDR2 reads SNEGSKA (reference sequence). Trimming took 5 bases from V and 5 from J; bases not matched to a gene: 3. Here the CDR3 reads CSALAGGQETQYF. The DNA for the CDR3 is TGCAGTGCTCTAGCGGGAGGGCAGGAGACCCAGTACTTC.

A few counts support this clonotype. The chain combines TRBV6-5 with TRBJ2-7; 7 nucleotides match TRBD1. The length of the CDR3 is 15 residues. Germline-derived CDR1 and CDR2 are MNHEY and SVGAGI. The J segment lost 2 bases and the V segment lost 2 bases, leaving 6 bases of the junction unmatched. The CDR3 loop reads CASSYRTGLTYEQYF. The CDR3 DNA reads as TGTGCCAGCAGTTACAGGACAGGCTTAACCTACGAGCAGTACTTC.

In this sample, this clonotype turned up a few times. V is TRBV11-2 and J is TRBJ2-7; 10 bases agree with TRBD1. CDR3 length: 14 amino acids. The germline V gene has CDR1 SGHAT and CDR2 FQNNGV. After removal of 5 bases from V and 7 bases from J, the junction contained 8 bases not matched to a gene. The DNA for the CDR3 is TGTGCCAGCAGCCCCCCCGGGACAGGGGAGGAGCAGTACTTC. Translating gives CASSPPGTGEEQYF.

The rearrangement joins TRBV11-1 to TRBJ1-2; 7 nucleotides match TRBD1. The V gene end was trimmed by 0 bases and the J gene end by 5 bases; junction bases not matched to a gene: 6. The CDR3 length is 15 residues. The germline V gene encodes CDR1 SGHAT and CDR2 FQDESV (reference sequence). The CDR3 region is CASSLASDRRYGYTF. The CDR3 DNA sequence: TGTGCCAGCAGCTTAGCATCGGACAGGCGGTATGGCTACACCTTC.

The chain combines TRBV10-3 with TRBJ1-1; no reliable D call. The ends were cut back, 0 bases at V and 5 bases at J, with 7 bases in the middle. The CDR3 consists of 13 residues. Per the germline V gene, CDR1 is ENHRY and CDR2 is SYGVKD. The CDR3 sequence is CAISESTGTEAFF. The CDR3 DNA reads TGTGCCATCAGTGAGTCGACGGGGACTGAAGCTTTCTTT.